The 4 T cell receptor beta chains presented below share a single source sample, sequenced in a study of blood T cell repertoires in COVID-19. The assay was immunoSEQ multiplex PCR, and TCRdb's table has in-frame clones only and misses some. The sample lists under 400,000 clones, 80% to 90% occurring once. The sample was PBMCs or T cells enriched from blood (not recorded which). All receptors derive from a middle-aged woman with acute COVID-19.

This clone has only one observation. V gene TRBV21-1 combines with J gene TRBJ2-7; the D call TRBD1 from the table was never checked on the DNA. TRBV21-1 is a pseudogene locus. This CDR3 spans 13 amino acids. The CDR3 spells CASSKDQSYEQYF. CDR3 sequence (DNA): TGTGCCAGCAGCAAAGATCAGTCCTACGAGCAGTACTTC.

This clone was recorded a few times. The chain recombines TRBV7-2 with TRBJ1-1; D might be TRBD1 (5 bases). V was shortened by 5 bases and J by 7 bases, with 17 bases between the two germline ends. This CDR3 has 14 residues. The germline gives CDR1 SGHTA, CDR2 FQGNSA. For the CDR3, the DNA is TGTGCCAGCAGCCCTAGGTGGGGGGATAATGAAGCTTTCTTT. The encoded protein is CASSPRWGDNEAFF.

This clone appeared once. The J gene is TRBJ1-2, the V gene TRBV4-2, with D possibly matching TRBD1 (5 bases). Germline V gene lookup returns CDR1 LGHNA and CDR2 YNFKEQ. The CDR3 has 16 amino acids. Trimming cost V 0 bases and J 5 bases, with 16 bases left between them. CDR3 sequence reads: CASSQEIGAGLYGYTF. The CDR3 bases are TGTGCCAGCAGCCAAGAGATAGGGGCAGGGTTGTATGGCTACACCTTC.

J is TRBJ1-2 and V is TRBV25-1; D is ambiguous. Trimming stripped 1 base from V and 0 bases from J, with 6 bases between. The CDR3 consists of 14 residues. Germline lookup yields CDR1 MGHDK and CDR2 SYGVNS. The CDR3 nucleotides read TGTGCCAGCAGTGAATTTCTAGCTAACTATGGCTACACCTTC. Translation: CASSEFLANYGYTF.